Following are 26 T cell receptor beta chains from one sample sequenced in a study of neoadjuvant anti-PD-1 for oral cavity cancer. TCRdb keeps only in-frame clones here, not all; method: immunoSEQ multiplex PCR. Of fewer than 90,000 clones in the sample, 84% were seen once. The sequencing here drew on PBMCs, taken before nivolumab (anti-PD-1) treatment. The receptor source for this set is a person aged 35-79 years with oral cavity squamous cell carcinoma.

The CDR3 is CAIMGEASGNTIYF. CDR3 in DNA: TGTGCCATCATGGGGGAGGCCTCTGGAAACACCATATATTTT. The rearrangement links TRBV10-3 to TRBJ1-3; D perhaps matches TRBD1 (5 bases). Germline V gene lookup returns CDR1 ENHRY and CDR2 SYGVKD. The CDR3 is 14 residues long. V dropped 7 bases and J dropped 0 bases, with 10 bases sitting between them.

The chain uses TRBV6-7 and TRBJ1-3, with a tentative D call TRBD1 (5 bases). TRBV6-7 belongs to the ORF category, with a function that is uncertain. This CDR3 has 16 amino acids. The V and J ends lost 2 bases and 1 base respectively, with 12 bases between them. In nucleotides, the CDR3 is TGTGCCAGCAGTTACGGAGGCAGGGATTCTGGAAACACCATATATTTT. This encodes CASSYGGRDSGNTIYF.

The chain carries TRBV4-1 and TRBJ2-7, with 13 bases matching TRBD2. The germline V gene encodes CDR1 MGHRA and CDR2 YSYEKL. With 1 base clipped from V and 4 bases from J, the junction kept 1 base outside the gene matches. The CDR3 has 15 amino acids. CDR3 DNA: TGCGCCAGCAGCCAAGCGGGACTAGCGGGGTACGAGCAGTACTTC. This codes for CASSQAGLAGYEQYF.

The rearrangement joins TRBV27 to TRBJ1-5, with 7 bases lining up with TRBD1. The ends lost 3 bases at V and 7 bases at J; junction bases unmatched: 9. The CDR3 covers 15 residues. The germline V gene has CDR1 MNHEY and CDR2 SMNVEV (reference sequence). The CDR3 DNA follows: TGTGCCAGCAGTTTCAGGGAGGGGGCTGGGCAGCCCCAGCATTTT. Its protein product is CASSFREGAGQPQHF.

The CDR3 reads CASSLGLAGVRTDTQYF. Written as DNA, the CDR3 is TGTGCCAGCAGCTTGGGCTTAGCGGGAGTTCGAACAGATACGCAGTATTTT. The chain employs TRBV11-2 and TRBJ2-3; 9 bases are a match to TRBD2. This CDR3 has 17 amino acids. Germline CDR1 and CDR2: SGHAT and FQNNGV. V shed 3 bases, J shed 3 bases, and the junction held 10 bases outside the gene matches.

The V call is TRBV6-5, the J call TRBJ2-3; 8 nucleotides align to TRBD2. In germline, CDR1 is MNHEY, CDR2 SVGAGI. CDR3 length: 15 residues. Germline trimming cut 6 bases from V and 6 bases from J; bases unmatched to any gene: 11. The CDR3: CASRWGLGGTDTQYF. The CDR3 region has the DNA TGTGCCAGCAGATGGGGACTAGGGGGGACGGATACGCAGTATTTT.

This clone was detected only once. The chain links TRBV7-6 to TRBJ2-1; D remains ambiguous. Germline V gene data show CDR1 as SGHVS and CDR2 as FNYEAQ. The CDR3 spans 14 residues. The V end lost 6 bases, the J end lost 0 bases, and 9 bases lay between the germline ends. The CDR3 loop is CASSPPISYNEQFF. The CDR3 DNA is TGTGCCAGCAGTCCACCCATCTCCTACAATGAGCAGTTCTTC.

The CDR3 spells CASSQDSGLAGGEQYF. CDR3 sequence (DNA): TGTGCCAGCAGCCAAGACAGTGGGCTAGCGGGAGGCGAGCAGTACTTC. J is TRBJ2-7 and V is TRBV4-2; the match to TRBD2 covers 11 bases. Germline CDR1 and CDR2: LGHNA and YNFKEQ. CDR3 size: 16 residues. Losses at the gene ends were 0 bases for V and 6 bases for J; bases not matched to a gene: 7.

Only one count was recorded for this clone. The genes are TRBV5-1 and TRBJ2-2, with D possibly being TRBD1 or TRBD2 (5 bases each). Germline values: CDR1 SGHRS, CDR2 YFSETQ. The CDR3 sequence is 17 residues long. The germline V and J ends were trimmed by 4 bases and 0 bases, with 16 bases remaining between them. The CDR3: CASSVTGLASNTGELFF. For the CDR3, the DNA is TGCGCCAGCAGCGTAACGGGGCTGGCTTCGAACACCGGGGAGCTGTTTTTT.

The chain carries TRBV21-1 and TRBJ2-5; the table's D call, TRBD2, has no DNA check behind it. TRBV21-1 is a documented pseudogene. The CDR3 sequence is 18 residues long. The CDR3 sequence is CASSKAPNSGRAAETQYF. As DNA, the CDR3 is TGTGCCAGCAGCAAAGCGCCCAATAGCGGGAGGGCAGCAGAGACCCAGTACTTC.

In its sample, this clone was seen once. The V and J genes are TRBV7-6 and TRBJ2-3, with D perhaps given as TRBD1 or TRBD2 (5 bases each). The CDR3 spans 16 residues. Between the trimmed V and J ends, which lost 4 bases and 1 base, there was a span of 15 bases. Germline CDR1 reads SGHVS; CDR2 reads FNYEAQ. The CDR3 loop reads CASSSGSRGGTDTQYF. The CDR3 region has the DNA TGTGCCAGCAGCTCCGGTTCTAGAGGGGGCACAGATACGCAGTATTTT.

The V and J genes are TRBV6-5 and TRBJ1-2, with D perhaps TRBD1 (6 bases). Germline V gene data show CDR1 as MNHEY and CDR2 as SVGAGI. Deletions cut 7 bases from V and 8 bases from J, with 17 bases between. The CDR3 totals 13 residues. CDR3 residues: CASNNAPGEGYTF. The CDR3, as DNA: TGTGCCAGCAACAACGCGCCAGGGGAAGGCTACACCTTC.

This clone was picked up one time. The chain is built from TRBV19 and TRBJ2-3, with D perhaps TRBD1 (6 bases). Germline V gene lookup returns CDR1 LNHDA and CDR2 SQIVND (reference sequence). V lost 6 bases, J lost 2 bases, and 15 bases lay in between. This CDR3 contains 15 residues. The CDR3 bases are TGTGCCAGTAGCCGACAGGCCCTTCTCACAGATACGCAGTATTTT. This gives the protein CASSRQALLTDTQYF.

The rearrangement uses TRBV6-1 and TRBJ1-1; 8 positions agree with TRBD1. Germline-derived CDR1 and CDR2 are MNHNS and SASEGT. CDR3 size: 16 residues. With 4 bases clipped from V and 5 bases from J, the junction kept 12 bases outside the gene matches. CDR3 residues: CASSGGWGQGATEAFF. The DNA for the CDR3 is TGTGCCAGCAGTGGGGGGTGGGGGCAGGGGGCGACTGAAGCTTTCTTT.

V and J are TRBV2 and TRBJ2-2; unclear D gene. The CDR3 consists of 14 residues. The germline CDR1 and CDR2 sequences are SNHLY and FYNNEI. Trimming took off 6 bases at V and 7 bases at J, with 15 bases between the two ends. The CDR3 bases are TGTGCCAGCAGCCGTAATAGGGCATTCGGGGAGCTGTTTTTT. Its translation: CASSRNRAFGELFF.

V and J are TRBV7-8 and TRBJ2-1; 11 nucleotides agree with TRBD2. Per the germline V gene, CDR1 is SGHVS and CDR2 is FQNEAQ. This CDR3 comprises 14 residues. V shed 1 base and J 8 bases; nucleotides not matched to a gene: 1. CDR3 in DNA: TGTGCCAGCAGCTTAGTTAGCGGGAGGGATGAGCAGTTCTTC. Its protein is CASSLVSGRDEQFF.

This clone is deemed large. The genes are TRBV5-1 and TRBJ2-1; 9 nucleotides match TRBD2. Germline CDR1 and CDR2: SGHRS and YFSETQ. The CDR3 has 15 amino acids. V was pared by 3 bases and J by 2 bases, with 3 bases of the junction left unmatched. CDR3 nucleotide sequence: TGCGCCAGCAGCTGGCGGGAGGGCACCTACAATGAGCAGTTCTTC. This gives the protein CASSWREGTYNEQFF.

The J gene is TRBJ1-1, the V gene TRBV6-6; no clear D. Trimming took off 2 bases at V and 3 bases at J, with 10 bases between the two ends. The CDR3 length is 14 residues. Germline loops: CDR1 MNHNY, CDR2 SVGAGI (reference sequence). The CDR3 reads CASSYRVGDTEAFF. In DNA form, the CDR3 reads TGTGCCAGCAGTTACAGGGTTGGCGACACTGAAGCTTTCTTT.

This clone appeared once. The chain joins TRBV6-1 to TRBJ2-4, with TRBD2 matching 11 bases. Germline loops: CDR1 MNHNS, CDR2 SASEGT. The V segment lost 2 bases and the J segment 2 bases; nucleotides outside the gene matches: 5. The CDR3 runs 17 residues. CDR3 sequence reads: CASSEIAGGLSKNIQYF. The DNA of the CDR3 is TGTGCCAGCAGTGAAATAGCGGGAGGGCTATCCAAAAACATTCAGTACTTC.

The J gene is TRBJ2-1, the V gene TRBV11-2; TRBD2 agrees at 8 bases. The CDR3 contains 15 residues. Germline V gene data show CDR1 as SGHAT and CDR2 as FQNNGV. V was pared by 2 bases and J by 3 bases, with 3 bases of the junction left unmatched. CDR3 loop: CASSLISGIYNEQFF. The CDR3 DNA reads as TGTGCCAGCAGCTTAATTAGCGGGATCTACAATGAGCAGTTCTTC.

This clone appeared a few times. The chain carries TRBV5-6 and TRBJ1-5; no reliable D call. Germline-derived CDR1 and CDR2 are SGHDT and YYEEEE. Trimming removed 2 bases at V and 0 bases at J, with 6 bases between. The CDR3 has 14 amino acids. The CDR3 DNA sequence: TGTGCCAGCAGCTTAACTACTAGCAATCAGCCCCAGCATTTT. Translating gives CASSLTTSNQPQHF.

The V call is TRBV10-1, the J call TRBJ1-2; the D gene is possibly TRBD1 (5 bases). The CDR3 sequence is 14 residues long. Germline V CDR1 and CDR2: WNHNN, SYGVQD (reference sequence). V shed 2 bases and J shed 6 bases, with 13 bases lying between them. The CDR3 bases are TGCGCCAGCAGTGAGGGCCAGGGAAGGGATGGCTACACCTTC. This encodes CASSEGQGRDGYTF.

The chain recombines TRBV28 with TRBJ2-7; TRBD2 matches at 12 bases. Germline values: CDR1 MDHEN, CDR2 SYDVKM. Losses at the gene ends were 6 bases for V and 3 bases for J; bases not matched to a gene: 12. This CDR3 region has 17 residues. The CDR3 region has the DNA TGTGCCAGCAGCTCGGGACTAGCGGGTAGGGTGGTCTACGAGCAGTACTTC. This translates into CASSSGLAGRVVYEQYF. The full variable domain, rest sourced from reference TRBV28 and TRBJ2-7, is DVKVTQSSRYLVKRTGEKVFLECVQDMDHENMFWYRQDPGLGLRLIYFSYDVKMKEKGDIPEGYSVSREKKERFSLILESASTNQTSMYLCASSSGLAGRVVYEQYFGPGTRLTVT.

The CDR3 nucleotides read TGTGCCAGCAGACTCAGGGGTAGCAATCAGCCCCAGCATTTT. Its protein product is CASRLRGSNQPQHF. This chain connects TRBV6-5 to TRBJ1-5, with D possibly TRBD1 on 6 matching bases. The CDR3 runs to 14 residues. Germline V CDR1 and CDR2: MNHEY, SVGAGI. The ends were cut back, 6 bases at V and 0 bases at J, with 9 bases in the middle.

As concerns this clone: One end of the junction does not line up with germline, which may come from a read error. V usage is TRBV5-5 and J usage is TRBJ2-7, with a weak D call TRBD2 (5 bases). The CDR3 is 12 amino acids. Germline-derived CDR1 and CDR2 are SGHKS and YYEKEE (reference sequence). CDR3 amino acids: CASSLERDEQYF. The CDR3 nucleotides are TGTGCTAGCAGCTTGGAGAGGGACGAGCAGTACTTC. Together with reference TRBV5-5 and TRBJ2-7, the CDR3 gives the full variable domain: DAGVTQSPTHLIKTRGQQVTLRCSPISGHKSVSWYQQVLGQGPQFIFQYYEKEERGRGNFPDRFSARQFPNYSSELNVNALLLGDSALYLCASSLERDEQYFGPGTRLTVT.

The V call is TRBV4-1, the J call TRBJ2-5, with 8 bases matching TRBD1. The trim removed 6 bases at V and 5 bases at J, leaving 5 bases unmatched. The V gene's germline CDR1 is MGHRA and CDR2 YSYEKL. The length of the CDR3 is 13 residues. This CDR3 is CASSPGGWETQYF. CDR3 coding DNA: TGCGCCAGCAGTCCAGGGGGCTGGGAGACCCAGTACTTC.